The clone carrying this T cell receptor (beta chain) was counted only a few times. This sample was included in a study of T-cell reconstitution after alpha-beta-depleted transplantation in children. Preparation of the TCRbeta library used unique molecular identifiers. TCRdb recomputed calls from the PCR reads with MiXCR, one row per CDR3 protein. The repertoire holds around 680,000 distinct CDR3 sequences, 16% seen once, with under 1.2% in the top ten. The CDR3 length is 15 residues. J was trimmed by 9 bases and V by 7 bases; bases with no gene match: 18. The origin of this receptor is a human donor who donated a stem cell graft to a child with acute myeloid leukemia. The rearrangement uses TRBV12-3 or TRBV12-4 and TRBJ2-7, with 7 bases that match TRBD1. This specimen consisted of PBMCs from the stem cell graft donor, obtained from the stem cell graft. The CDR3 loop reads CASTPRDRDLRWQYF. The CDR3 DNA reads TGTGCCAGCACCCCACGGGACAGAGACCTACGATGGCAGTACTTC.